Presented here are 13 T cell receptor beta chains from one specimen sequenced in a study of T cell responses to AZD1222 COVID-19 vaccine. The method was immunoSEQ multiplex PCR; TCRdb's version includes in-frame clones alone and lacks a portion of them. The table lists 130,000 to 150,000 clones, around 89% of them singletons. Sequencing used peripheral blood, obtained on day 0 of AZD1222 vaccination. These TCRs come from an adult in good health.

This chain connects TRBV7-9 to TRBJ1-1; weak D call: TRBD1 (6 bases). Trimming stripped 2 bases from V and 2 bases from J, with 18 bases between. This CDR3 is 17 amino acids long. Looked up from germline, CDR1 is SEHNR and CDR2 is FQNEAQ (reference sequence). The CDR3 protein is CASSLSGVRGRNTEAFF. In nucleotides, the CDR3 is TGTGCCAGCAGCTTAAGCGGGGTAAGGGGGAGAAACACTGAAGCTTTCTTT.

The genes are TRBV7-2 and TRBJ2-7; 10 positions match TRBD2. With V trimmed by 1 base and J by 5 bases, 17 bases remained unmatched. Germline V CDR1 and CDR2: SGHTA, FQGNSA. This CDR3 has 19 amino acids. CDR3 in amino acids: CASSLVPLASGRGLHEQYF. The CDR3 bases are TGTGCCAGCAGCTTAGTACCGTTGGCTAGCGGGAGAGGTCTGCACGAGCAGTACTTC.

The chain has TRBV9 and TRBJ2-5; 7 bases map to TRBD2. This CDR3 has 13 amino acids. With 0 bases clipped from V and 4 bases from J, the junction kept 0 bases outside the gene matches. Per germline, CDR1 SGDLS and CDR2 YYNGEE. In DNA, the CDR3 is TGTGCCAGCAGCGTAGGGGAGGGAGAGACCCAGTACTTC. This encodes CASSVGEGETQYF.

This clone was counted many times. The CDR3 nucleotides read TGTGCCAGCAGCCTGACTTGGGCCACCGGGGAGCTGTTTTTT. Its protein is CASSLTWATGELFF. V gene TRBV13 combines with J gene TRBJ2-2; D gene uncertain. Germline V gene sequence: CDR1 PRHDT, CDR2 FYEKMQ (reference sequence). Trimming left V 5 bases short and J 4 bases short, with 11 bases between. This CDR3 contains 14 residues.

This clone was seen once. The chain links TRBV9 to TRBJ2-7; 7 positions match TRBD1. Trimming took 0 bases from V and 5 from J; bases not matched to a gene: 5. The V gene's germline CDR1 is SGDLS and CDR2 YYNGEE. This CDR3 is built from 14 residues. CDR3 nucleotide sequence: TGTGCCAGCAGCGTAGAACAGGGGATCCACGAGCAGTACTTC. This translates into CASSVEQGIHEQYF.

The V and J genes are TRBV15 and TRBJ1-5; 12 nucleotides agree with TRBD1. The CDR3 runs 15 residues. Germline-derived CDR1 and CDR2 are LNHNV and YYDKDF (reference sequence). With V trimmed by 3 bases and J by 6 bases, 3 bases remained unmatched. As DNA, the CDR3 is TGTGCCACCAGCAGTTGGGGACAGGGGGCTCAGCCCCAGCATTTT. Protein: CATSSWGQGAQPQHF.

The chain has TRBV5-4 and TRBJ1-4; a weak D match, TRBD1 (6 bases). The germline V gene encodes CDR1 SGHNT and CDR2 YYREEE (reference sequence). Trimming shortened V by 0 bases and J by 3 bases, and 9 bases separated the two germline ends. CDR3 size: 15 residues. The CDR3 region is CASSLGQASNEKLFF. The CDR3 DNA follows: TGTGCCAGCAGCTTGGGACAGGCTTCTAATGAAAAACTGTTTTTT.

The chain carries TRBV5-1 and TRBJ2-3, with no clear D. The germline V gene encodes CDR1 SGHRS and CDR2 YFSETQ. Trimming removed 0 bases at V and 0 bases at J, with 8 bases between. The CDR3 is 15 residues long. The chain's CDR3 is CASSLGDVSTDTQYF. DNA of the CDR3: TGCGCCAGCAGCTTGGGTGACGTTAGCACAGATACGCAGTATTTT.

The V gene is TRBV6-5, the J gene TRBJ2-5; 7 bases map to TRBD1. Germline CDR1 reads MNHEY; CDR2 reads SVGAGI. V was clipped by 6 bases and J by 1 base; unmatched bases: 8. This CDR3 contains 15 residues. CDR3 residues: CASSRDSMPQETQYF. CDR3 DNA: TGTGCCAGCAGCAGGGACAGCATGCCCCAAGAGACCCAGTACTTC.

V gene TRBV28 combines with J gene TRBJ2-7, with 9 bases matching TRBD1. V gave up 9 bases and J gave up 1 base; unmatched junction bases: 4. Germline V gene data show CDR1 as MDHEN and CDR2 as SYDVKM. The CDR3 runs 13 residues. CDR3 DNA: TGTGCCAGTTGGGACAGGGCATCCTACGAGCAGTACTTC. This encodes CASWDRASYEQYF.

This chain uses TRBV15 with TRBJ2-7, with 7 bases identical to TRBD1. Germline CDR1 is LNHNV and CDR2 is YYDKDF (reference sequence). V dropped 2 bases and J dropped 7; count of bases not matched to a gene: 17. The CDR3 sequence is 17 residues long. CDR3 nucleotides: TGTGCCACCAGCAGAAAACCCGGGACAGCTAGAGAGTTGGAGCAGTACTTC. It yields the protein CATSRKPGTARELEQYF.

J is TRBJ1-5 and V is TRBV6-6, with TRBD1 matching 8 bases. The V and J ends lost 5 bases and 7 bases, in that order; junction bases with no gene match: 4. CDR1 is MNHNY, CDR2 SVGAGI, per germline (reference sequence). CDR3 length: 13 amino acids. The CDR3 DNA is TGTGCCAGCAGTAACAGGGGGGGCCAGCCCCAGCATTTT. Its protein product is CASSNRGGQPQHF.

In the case of this clone: Additional DNA sequences in this sample encode the identical CDR3. The V call is TRBV6-5, the J call TRBJ2-5; D is possibly TRBD1 (6 bases). Looked up from germline, CDR1 is MNHEY and CDR2 is SVGAGI. Trimming took 6 bases from V and 1 from J, leaving 9 bases between them. The length of the CDR3 is 13 residues. The CDR3 protein is CASRTGTQETQYF. Written as DNA, the CDR3 is TGTGCCAGCAGAACAGGGACCCAAGAGACCCAGTACTTC.